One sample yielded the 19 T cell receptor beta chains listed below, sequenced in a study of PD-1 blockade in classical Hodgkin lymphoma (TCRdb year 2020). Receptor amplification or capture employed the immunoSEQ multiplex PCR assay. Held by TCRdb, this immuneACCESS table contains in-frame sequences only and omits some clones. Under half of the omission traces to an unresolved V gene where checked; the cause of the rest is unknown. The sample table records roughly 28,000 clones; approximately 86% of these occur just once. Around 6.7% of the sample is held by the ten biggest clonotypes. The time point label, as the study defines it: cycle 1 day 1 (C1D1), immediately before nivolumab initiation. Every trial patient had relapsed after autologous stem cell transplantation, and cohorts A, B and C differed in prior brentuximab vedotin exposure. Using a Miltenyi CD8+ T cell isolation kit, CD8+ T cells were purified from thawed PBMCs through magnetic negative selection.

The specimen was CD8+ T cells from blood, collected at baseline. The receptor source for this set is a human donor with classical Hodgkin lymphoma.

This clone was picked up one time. In nucleotides, the CDR3 is TGTGCCAGCAGCTCCGTGGCAGGGAACACTGAAGCTTTCTTT. Residues: CASSSVAGNTEAFF. The V and J genes are TRBV7-9 and TRBJ1-1, with unresolved D. Trimming took 4 bases from V and 1 from J, leaving 10 bases between them. The length of the CDR3 is 14 residues. Germline loops: CDR1 SEHNR, CDR2 FQNEAQ (reference sequence).

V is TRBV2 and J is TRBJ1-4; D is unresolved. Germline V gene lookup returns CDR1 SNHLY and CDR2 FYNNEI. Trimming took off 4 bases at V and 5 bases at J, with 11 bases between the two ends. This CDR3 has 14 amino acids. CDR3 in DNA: TGTGCCAGCAGTGGACTGGTGCCAAATGAAAAACTGTTTTTT. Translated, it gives CASSGLVPNEKLFF.

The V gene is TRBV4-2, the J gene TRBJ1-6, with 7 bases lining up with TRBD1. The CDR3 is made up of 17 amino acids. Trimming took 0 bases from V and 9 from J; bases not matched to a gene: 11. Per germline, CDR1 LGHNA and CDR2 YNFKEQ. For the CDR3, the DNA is TGTGCCAGCAGCCAAGACACCGGGACAGTAGGTACTTCACCCCTCCACTTT. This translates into CASSQDTGTVGTSPLHF.

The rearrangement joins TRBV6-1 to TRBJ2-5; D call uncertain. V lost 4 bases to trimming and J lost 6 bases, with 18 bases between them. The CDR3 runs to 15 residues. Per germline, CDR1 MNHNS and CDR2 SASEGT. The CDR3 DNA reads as TGTGCCAGCAGTGCGCTCGGTCTCCCGAGGCAGACCCAGTACTTC. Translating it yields CASSALGLPRQTQYF.

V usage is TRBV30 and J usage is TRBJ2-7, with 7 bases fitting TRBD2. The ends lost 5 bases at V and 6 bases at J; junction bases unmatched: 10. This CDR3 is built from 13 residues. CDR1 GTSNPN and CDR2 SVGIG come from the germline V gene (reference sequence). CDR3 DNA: TGTGCCTGGTCCCTAGCGGCCCCCAGCGAGCAGTACTTC. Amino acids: CAWSLAAPSEQYF.

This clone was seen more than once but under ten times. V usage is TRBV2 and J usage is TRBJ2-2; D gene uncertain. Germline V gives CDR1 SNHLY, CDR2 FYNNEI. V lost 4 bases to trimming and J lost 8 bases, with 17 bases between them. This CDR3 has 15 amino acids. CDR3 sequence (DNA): TGTGCCAGCAGTGTTATGTTCGGTCGTGCGGGGGAGCTGTTTTTT. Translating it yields CASSVMFGRAGELFF.

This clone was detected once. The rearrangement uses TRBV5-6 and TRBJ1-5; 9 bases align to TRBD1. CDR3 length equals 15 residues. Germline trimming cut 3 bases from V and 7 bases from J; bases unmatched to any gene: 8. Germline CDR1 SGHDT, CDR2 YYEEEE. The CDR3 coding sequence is TGTGCCAGCAGCTCGGAAGGGACAGGGCAACAGCCCCAGCATTTT. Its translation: CASSSEGTGQQPQHF.

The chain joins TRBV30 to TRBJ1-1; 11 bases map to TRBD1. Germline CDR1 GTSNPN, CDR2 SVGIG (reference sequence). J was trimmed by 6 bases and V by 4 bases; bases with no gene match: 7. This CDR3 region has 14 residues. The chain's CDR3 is CAWIGDRGSPEAFF. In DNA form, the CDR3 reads TGTGCCTGGATAGGGGACAGGGGGTCTCCTGAAGCTTTCTTT.

This chain's CDR3 is CASSPTGTNYEQYF. As DNA, the CDR3 is TGTGCCAGCAGCCCTACCGGGACAAATTACGAGCAGTACTTC. The V gene is TRBV7-9, the J gene TRBJ2-7, with a tentative D call TRBD1 (6 bases). The V end lost 5 bases, the J end lost 4 bases, and 15 bases lay between the germline ends. The CDR3 is 14 amino acids. The germline CDR1 and CDR2 sequences are SEHNR and FQNEAQ (reference sequence).

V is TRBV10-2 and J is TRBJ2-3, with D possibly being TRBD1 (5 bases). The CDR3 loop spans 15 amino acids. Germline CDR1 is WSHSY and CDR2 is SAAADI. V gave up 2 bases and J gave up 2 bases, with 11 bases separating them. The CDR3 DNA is TGCGCCAGCAGTGAGGCGGCAGGGTACACAGATACGCAGTATTTT. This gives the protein CASSEAAGYTDTQYF.

This CDR3 reads CSVEDPNYGYTF. CDR3 in DNA: TGCAGCGTTGAAGATCCCAACTATGGCTACACCTTC. This chain joins TRBV29-1 and TRBJ1-2; no clear D gene. The V gene's germline CDR1 is SQVTM and CDR2 ANQGSEA. The CDR3 has 12 amino acids. The V end was cut by 0 bases, the J end by 2 bases, with 4 bases between.

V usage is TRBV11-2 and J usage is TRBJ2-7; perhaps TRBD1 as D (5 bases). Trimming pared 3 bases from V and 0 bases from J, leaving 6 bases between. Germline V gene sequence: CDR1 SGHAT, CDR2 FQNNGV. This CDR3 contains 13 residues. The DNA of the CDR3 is TGTGCCAGCAGCTTCAGGGTCTCCTACGAGCAGTACTTC. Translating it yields CASSFRVSYEQYF.

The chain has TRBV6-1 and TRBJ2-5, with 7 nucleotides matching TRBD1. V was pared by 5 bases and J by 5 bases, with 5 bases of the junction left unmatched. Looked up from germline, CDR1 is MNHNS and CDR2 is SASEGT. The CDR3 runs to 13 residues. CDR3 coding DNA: TGTGCCAGCAGTAACAGGGGAAGGGAGACCCAGTACTTC. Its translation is CASSNRGRETQYF.

The CDR3 is CATDDTESSYNEQFF. For the CDR3, the DNA is TGTGCCACCGACGACACGGAGAGCTCCTACAATGAGCAGTTCTTC. The V gene is TRBV15, the J gene TRBJ2-1, with D hard to call. The germline V gene has CDR1 LNHNV and CDR2 YYDKDF (reference sequence). This CDR3 spans 15 amino acids. V lost 8 bases, J lost 0 bases, and 14 bases lay in between.

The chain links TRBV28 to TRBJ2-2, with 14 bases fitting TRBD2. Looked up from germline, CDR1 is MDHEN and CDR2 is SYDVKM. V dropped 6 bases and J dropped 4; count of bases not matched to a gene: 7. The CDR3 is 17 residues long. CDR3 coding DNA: TGTGCCAGCAGCTGGGCCGGACTAGCGGGAGGCACCGGGGAGCTGTTTTTT. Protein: CASSWAGLAGGTGELFF.

The CDR3 reads CASSSGTSGHLHF. In DNA, the CDR3 is TGTGCCAGCAGCTCCGGGACCTCGGGGCACCTCCACTTT. This rearrangement joins TRBV5-6 to TRBJ1-6, with a weak D call TRBD1 (5 bases). The V gene's germline CDR1 is SGHDT and CDR2 YYEEEE. The V and J ends lost 3 bases and 15 bases respectively, with 16 bases between them. The CDR3 length is 13 residues.

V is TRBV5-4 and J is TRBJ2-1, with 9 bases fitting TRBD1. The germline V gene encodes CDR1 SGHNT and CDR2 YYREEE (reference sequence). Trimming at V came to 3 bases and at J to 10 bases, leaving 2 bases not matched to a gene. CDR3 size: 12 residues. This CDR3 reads CASSWTGEEQFF. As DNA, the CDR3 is TGTGCCAGCAGCTGGACAGGGGAGGAGCAGTTCTTC.

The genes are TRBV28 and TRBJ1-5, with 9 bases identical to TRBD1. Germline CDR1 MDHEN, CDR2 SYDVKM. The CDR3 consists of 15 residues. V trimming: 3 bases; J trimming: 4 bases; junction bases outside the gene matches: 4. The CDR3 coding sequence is TGTGCCAGCAGTTTGGACAGGGGAGGAAATCAGCCCCAGCATTTT. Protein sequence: CASSLDRGGNQPQHF.

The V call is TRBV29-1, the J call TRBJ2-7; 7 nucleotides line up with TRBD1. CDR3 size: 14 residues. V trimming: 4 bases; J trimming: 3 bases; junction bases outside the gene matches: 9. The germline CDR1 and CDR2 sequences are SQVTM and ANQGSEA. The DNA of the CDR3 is TGCAGCGTTGGGGACAGACGTTTCGACTACGAGCAGTACTTC. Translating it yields CSVGDRRFDYEQYF.